This T cell receptor (beta chain) was identified in a study of vaccination and CD4 T cells after COVID-19. General study findings and limits: Among those convalescent, a median about 85% of reactive clones emerged solely post-vaccination.

Germline CDR1 reads SGHTA; CDR2 reads FQGNSA. V shed 3 bases and J 1 base; nucleotides not matched to a gene: 10. The CDR3 length is 19 residues. Noted treatment: approximately 9-day PBMC culture with coronavirus spike peptide pools or control peptides (ViraFEST assay). ViraFEST expanded antigen-specific T cells with peptide pools, then sequenced TCRs. An Oncomine TCR Beta short-read assay was used to sequence the DNA from cultured CD4+ T cells. TCRdb called the PCR reads again in MiXCR, with one record for every CDR3 protein. This table has some 19,000 distinct CDR3 sequences, 38% appearing once. The sample holds one count of this clonotype. Antigen unknown.

The TCR originated in a human donor with COVID-19. The chain joins TRBV7-2 to TRBJ2-4; TRBD2 matches at 12 bases. Sequenced material: cultured CD4+ T cells from blood. Here the CDR3 reads CASSLTSGGYEAAKNIQYF. Written as DNA, the CDR3 is TGTGCCAGCAGCTTGACTAGCGGGGGATACGAAGCGGCCAAAAACATTCAGTACTTC. The variable domain in full, with the rest retrieved from reference TRBV7-2 and TRBJ2-4, is GAGVSQSPSNKVTEKGKDVELRCDPISGHTALYWYRQSLGQGLEFLIYFQGNSAPDKSGLPSDRFSAERTGGSVSTLTIQRTQQEDSAVYLCASSLTSGGYEAAKNIQYFGAGTRLSVL.